These 6 T cell receptor beta chains came from one sample sequenced in a study of cytomegalovirus exposure and HLA in healthy donors (dated by TCRdb to about 2017). The protocol used for the library was the immunoSEQ multiplex PCR assay. The table comes from immuneACCESS by way of TCRdb, which keeps in-frame sequences with V and J called. Part of the clones is missing from these tables; in studies checked, under half for an unresolved V gene and the rest for unknown reasons. For this sample there are approximately 150,000 clones; about 87% appear just once. The top ten clones comprise less than 5.5% of the sample. The specimen was PBMCs. These receptors were obtained from a man between 18 and 29 years old in good health and CMV-seropositive.

Written as DNA, the CDR3 is TGCGCCAGCAGCAGCTCAGGGGGCCAAGAGACCCAGTACTTC. This encodes CASSSSGGQETQYF. The genes are TRBV5-1 and TRBJ2-5, with TRBD1 identical over 7 bases. With V trimmed by 4 bases and J by 1 base, 4 bases remained unmatched. The germline V gene has CDR1 SGHRS and CDR2 YFSETQ. The CDR3 spans 14 residues.

The rearrangement uses TRBV30 and TRBJ2-7, with 7 nucleotides matching TRBD1. The CDR3 sequence is 14 residues long. The germline V gene has CDR1 GTSNPN and CDR2 SVGIG (reference sequence). The junction had 9 bases not matched to a gene; V was cut back by 4 bases and J by 3 bases. The DNA for the CDR3 is TGTGCCTGGACCCAGGGGCAGGGGGACTACGAGCAGTACTTC. It translates to CAWTQGQGDYEQYF.

The chain couples TRBV5-1 to TRBJ2-7; 12 bases align to TRBD2. The junction had 12 bases not matched to a gene; V was cut back by 2 bases and J by 3 bases. Per the germline V gene, CDR1 is SGHRS and CDR2 is YFSETQ. The CDR3 is made up of 18 amino acids. CDR3: CASSFSGTSGRPVYEQYF. The CDR3 DNA reads TGCGCCAGCAGCTTTTCCGGGACTAGCGGGCGCCCTGTCTACGAGCAGTACTTC.

The rearrangement uses TRBV6-1 and TRBJ1-2; possible D gene TRBD1, 5 bases. V shed 0 bases and J shed 4 bases, with 15 bases lying between them. Per the germline V gene, CDR1 is MNHNS and CDR2 is SASEGT. This CDR3 spans 16 amino acids. DNA for the CDR3: TGTGCCAGCAGTGAAGCAGGGACTGTCGGAATCTATGGCTACACCTTC. Translating gives CASSEAGTVGIYGYTF.

This sequence joins TRBV4-2 and TRBJ2-6; a weak D match, TRBD2 (5 bases). V dropped 1 base and J dropped 0 bases, with 10 bases sitting between them. This CDR3 has 17 residues. Germline V gene data show CDR1 as LGHNA and CDR2 as YNFKEQ. The CDR3 loop reads CASSQGESFSGANVLTF. CDR3 DNA: TGTGCCAGCAGCCAAGGGGAGTCTTTCTCTGGGGCCAACGTCCTGACTTTC.

The chain is built from TRBV27 and TRBJ1-1; possibly TRBD1 for D (5 bases). The CDR3 is 14 amino acids. Trimming left V 6 bases short and J 7 bases short, with 18 bases between. The germline V gene has CDR1 MNHEY and CDR2 SMNVEV (reference sequence). This chain's CDR3 is CASRDRRRVFEAFF. CDR3 DNA sequence: TGTGCCAGCAGAGACAGAAGACGGGTCTTTGAAGCTTTCTTT.